These 5 T cell receptor beta chains were sequenced from one sample in a study of CD4 T cells in relation to SARS-CoV-2 and coronaviruses. Clones were sequenced by immunoSEQ multiplex PCR, and TCRdb holds only the in-frame ones, with some missing. The sample lists roughly 68,000 clones; roughly 93% were seen once. The unexposed donors gave CD4+ T cells in about 2011-2019, prior to COVID-19. Material for sequencing was naive CD4+ T cells from PBMCs. Subset here: naive CD4+ T cells isolated by negative enrichment. The receptors originated from a human donor in good health.

The rearrangement links TRBV10-3 to TRBJ2-5; the D gene could be TRBD1 or TRBD2 (6 bases each). Germline CDR1 is ENHRY and CDR2 is SYGVKD. CDR3 length: 14 residues. V lost 3 bases and J 5 bases, leaving 13 bases between the germline ends. The CDR3 bases are TGTGCCATCAGTGACAGAACAGGGAGGGAGACCCAGTACTTC. It encodes CAISDRTGRETQYF.

This sequence joins TRBV5-6 and TRBJ2-3; 9 positions agree with TRBD1. From germline, CDR1 is SGHDT and CDR2 YYEEEE. There are 16 residues in the CDR3. V lost 0 bases, J lost 2 bases, and 4 bases stayed unmatched. CDR3 loop: CASSLVGTGLTDTQYF. In DNA, the CDR3 is TGTGCCAGCAGCTTGGTCGGGACAGGGCTCACAGATACGCAGTATTTT.

The rearrangement uses TRBV10-3 and TRBJ2-5, with D perhaps matching TRBD2 (5 bases). Germline V gene sequence: CDR1 ENHRY, CDR2 SYGVKD. The CDR3 contains 13 residues. Trimming cost V 5 bases and J 1 base, with 8 bases left between them. The CDR3 sequence is CAISTSGQETQYF. In nucleotides, the CDR3 is TGTGCCATCAGTACCAGCGGCCAAGAGACCCAGTACTTC.

This clone was recorded once. The rearrangement links TRBV30 to TRBJ1-5, with no clear D. The germline V gene encodes CDR1 GTSNPN and CDR2 SVGIG (reference sequence). This CDR3 is 13 amino acids long. The ends were cut back, 3 bases at V and 3 bases at J, with 9 bases in the middle. The CDR3 loop reads CAWRQQLNQPQHF. In nucleotides, the CDR3 is TGTGCCTGGAGACAACAGCTCAATCAGCCCCAGCATTTT.

The chain uses TRBV9 and TRBJ2-7; D remains unclear. The CDR3 contains 14 residues. Germline V gives CDR1 SGDLS, CDR2 YYNGEE. Trimming cost V 4 bases and J 3 bases, with 14 bases left between them. This chain's CDR3 is CASSIAPDGYEQYF. CDR3 DNA sequence: TGTGCCAGCAGCATCGCCCCTGATGGCTACGAGCAGTACTTC.